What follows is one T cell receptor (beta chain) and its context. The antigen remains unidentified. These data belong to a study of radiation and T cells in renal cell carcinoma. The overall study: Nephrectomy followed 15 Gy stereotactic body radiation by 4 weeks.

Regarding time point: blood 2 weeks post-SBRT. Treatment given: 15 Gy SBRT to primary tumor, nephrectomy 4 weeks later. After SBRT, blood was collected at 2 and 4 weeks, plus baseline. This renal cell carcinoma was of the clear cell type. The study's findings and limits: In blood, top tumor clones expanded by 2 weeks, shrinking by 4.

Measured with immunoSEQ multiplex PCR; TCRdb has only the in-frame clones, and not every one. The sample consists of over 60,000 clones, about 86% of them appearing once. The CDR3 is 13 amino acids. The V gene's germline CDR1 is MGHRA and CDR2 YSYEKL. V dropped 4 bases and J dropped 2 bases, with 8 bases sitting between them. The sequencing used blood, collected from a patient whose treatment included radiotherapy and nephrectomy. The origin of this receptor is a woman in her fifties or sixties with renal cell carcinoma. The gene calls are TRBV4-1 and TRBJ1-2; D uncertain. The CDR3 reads CASSLDVNYGYTF. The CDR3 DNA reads TGCGCCAGCAGCCTAGACGTAAACTATGGCTACACCTTC.